The sample holds a few counts of the clone carrying this T cell receptor (beta chain). A much larger clonotype is one base distant, so this may be a read error. TCR beta VDJ and CDR3 profiling used genomic DNA as template. TCRdb analysed the reads with MiXCR anew, one entry per CDR3 protein. The sample includes about 160,000 distinct CDR3 sequences, around 48% of them seen just once. This sample stems from a study of CD8+CD57+ T cells in acquired aplastic anemia. Germline CDR1 SGHDT, CDR2 YYEEEE. This CDR3 has 11 amino acids. It was patients with CD8+CD57+ cell expansion by flow cytometry who were chosen for sequencing.

The chain is built from TRBV5-6 and TRBJ2-7; D remains ambiguous. This sequence originates from a human donor with aplastic anemia. The sample consisted of sorted CD4+, CD8+, or CD8+CD57+ T cells (not recorded which) from PBMCs. CDR3 in amino acids: CASSLTYEQCF. DNA for the CDR3: TGTGCCAGCAGCCTAACCTACGAGCAGTGCTTC.